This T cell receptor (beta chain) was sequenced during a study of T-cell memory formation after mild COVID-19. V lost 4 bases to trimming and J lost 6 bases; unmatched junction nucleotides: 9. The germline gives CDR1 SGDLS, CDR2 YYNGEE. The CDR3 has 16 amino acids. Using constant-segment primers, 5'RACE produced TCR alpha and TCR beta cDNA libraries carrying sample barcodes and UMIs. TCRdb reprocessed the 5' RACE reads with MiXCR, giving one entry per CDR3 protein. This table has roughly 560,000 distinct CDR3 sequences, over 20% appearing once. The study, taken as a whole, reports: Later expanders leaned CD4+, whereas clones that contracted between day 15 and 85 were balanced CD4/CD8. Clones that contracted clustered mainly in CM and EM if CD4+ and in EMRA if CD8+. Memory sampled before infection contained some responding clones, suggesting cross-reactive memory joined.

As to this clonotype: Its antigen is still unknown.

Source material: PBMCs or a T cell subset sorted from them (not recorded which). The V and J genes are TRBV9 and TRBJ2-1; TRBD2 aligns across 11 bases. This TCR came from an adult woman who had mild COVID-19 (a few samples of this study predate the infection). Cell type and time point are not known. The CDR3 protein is CASSIHSGGERNEQFF. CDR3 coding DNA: TGTGCCAGCAGCATCCATAGCGGGGGGGAGCGCAATGAGCAGTTCTTC.